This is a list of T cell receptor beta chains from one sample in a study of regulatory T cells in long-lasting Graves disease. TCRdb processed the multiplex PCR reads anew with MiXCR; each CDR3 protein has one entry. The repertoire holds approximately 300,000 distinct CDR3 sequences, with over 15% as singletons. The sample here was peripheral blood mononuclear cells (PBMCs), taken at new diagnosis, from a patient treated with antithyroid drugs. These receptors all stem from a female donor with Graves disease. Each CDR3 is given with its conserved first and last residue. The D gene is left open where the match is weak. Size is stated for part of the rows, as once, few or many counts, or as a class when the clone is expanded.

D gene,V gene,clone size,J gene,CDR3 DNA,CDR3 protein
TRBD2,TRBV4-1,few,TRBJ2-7,TGCGCCAGCAGCCAAGAAATGGCGGGAGGGACCTACGAGCAGTACTTC,CASSQEMAGGTYEQYF
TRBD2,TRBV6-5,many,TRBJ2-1,TGTGCCAGCAGTTACTTCCCCCGGGGCGGGAGGTTATACAATGAGCAGTTCTTC,CASSYFPRGGRLYNEQFF
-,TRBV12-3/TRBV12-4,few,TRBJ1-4,TGTGCCAGCAGCCTACATCCTTCTGCAACTAATGAAAAACTGTTTTTT,CASSLHPSATNEKLFF
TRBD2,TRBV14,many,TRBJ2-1,TGTGCCAGCAGCCAGGATCCTAGGCGGGAGGGGGGTCGCGATGAGCAGTTCTTC,CASSQDPRREGGRDEQFF
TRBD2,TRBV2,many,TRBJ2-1,TGTGCCAGCAGTATCCAGGCGGGGGGCCGGGGAAGGGGCAAATACAATGAGCAGTTCTTC,CASSIQAGGRGRGKYNEQFF
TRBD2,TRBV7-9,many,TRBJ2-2,TGTGCCAGCACCTCCGGGACTAGCGGCACCGGGGAGCTGTTTTTT,CASTSGTSGTGELFF
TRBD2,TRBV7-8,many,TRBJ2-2,TGTGCCAGCAGCTTGAGACAGCGGGGGAACACCGGGGAGCTGTTTTTT,CASSLRQRGNTGELFF
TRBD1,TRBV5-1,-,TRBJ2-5,TGCGCCAGCAGCTTGGGGGACAGGGGAGAGACCCAGTACTTC,CASSLGDRGETQYF
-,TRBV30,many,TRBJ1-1,TGTGCCTGGAGTGTAGGAAGCACTGAAGCTTTCTTT,CAWSVGSTEAFF
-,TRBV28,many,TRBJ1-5,TGTGCCAGCAGTTCTACAGGATTCAATCAGCCCCAGCATTTT,CASSSTGFNQPQHF
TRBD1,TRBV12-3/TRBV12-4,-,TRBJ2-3,TGTGCCAGCAGTTTCTTAACAGGGGGCTACTCACATACGCAGTATTTT,CASSFLTGGYSHTQYF
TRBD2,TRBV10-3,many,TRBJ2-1,TGTGCCATCACCCAAACTCCAAGTGTCCCCCGGGGCAAGAGCGGGAGGAACAATGAGCAGTTCTTC,CAITQTPSVPRGKSGRNNEQFF
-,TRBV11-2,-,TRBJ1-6,TGTGCCAGCAGGATCCGGGGGAACTTTAATTCACCCCTCCACTTT,CASRIRGNFNSPLHF
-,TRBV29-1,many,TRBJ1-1,TGCAGCGTTGCGTTGGGGAACACTGAAGCTTTCTTT,CSVALGNTEAFF
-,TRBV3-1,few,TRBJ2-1,TGTGCCAGCAGCCTTACAGCGTCAGGAGAGCAGTTCTTC,CASSLTASGEQFF
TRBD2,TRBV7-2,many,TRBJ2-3,TGTGCCAGCAGCTTAGTGCCTAGCGGGATCAGGGCAGATACGCAGTATTTT,CASSLVPSGIRADTQYF
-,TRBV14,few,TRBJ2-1,TGTGCCAGCAGCCAAGAATGGGCTAGTCCGTCGCAGTTCTTC,CASSQEWASPSQFF